This T cell receptor beta chain appears in the sequencing data of a study of blood T cell repertoires in COVID-19. Study information: Acute and convalescent COVID-19 specimens originated in the United States, Italy and Spain. Sources were T cells, B-cell-depleted T cells, or PBMCs; the material itself was cDNA or gDNA.

In the original processing: Cell counts per sample came from amplifying reference gene primers. The method was immunoSEQ multiplex PCR; TCRdb's version includes in-frame clones alone and lacks a portion of them. V, J and clone size reflect that table, while D and trimming were determined from the DNA. The table shows roughly 39,000 clones, with about nine tenths occurring only once. V lost 4 bases to trimming and J lost 4 bases; unmatched junction nucleotides: 3. The germline V gene encodes CDR1 KGHSH and CDR2 LQKENI. This CDR3 has 13 residues. This chain joins TRBV18 and TRBJ2-5, with 7 bases fitting TRBD1. The sample consisted of peripheral blood. The clonotype comes from a woman older than 75 with active COVID-19. The CDR3, as DNA: TGTGCCAGCTCACAGGGACAGCGAGAGACCCAGTACTTC. Translating gives CASSQGQRETQYF.